Sequencing of this T cell receptor (beta chain) was carried out in a study of vaccination effects on CD4 cells after COVID-19. Details on this clone: Its antigen remains unidentified.

The CDR3 covers 15 residues. Germline V CDR1 and CDR2: SGHVS, FQNEAQ. V was pared by 1 base and J by 2 bases, with 5 bases of the junction left unmatched. Sequencing was performed with immunoSEQ multiplex PCR; in TCRdb, only in-frame clones are kept and a portion is missing. The data hold roughly 70,000 clones, with roughly 76% observed a single time. CD4+ T cells specific for antigen were expanded with viral peptide pools by the ViraFEST assay before sequencing. Culturing for about ten days preceded CD4+ T cell isolation. The vaccine given was either BNT162b2 or mRNA-1273, in two doses. The sequence was obtained from a human donor who received a COVID-19 vaccine. Sequenced material: CD4+ T cells from PBMCs cultured with HCoV-OC43 spike peptides, taken after COVID-19 vaccination. The subset is: HCoV-OC43 spike overlapping peptide pool stimulation. The chain couples TRBV7-8 to TRBJ2-7; TRBD1 agrees at 7 bases. The chain's CDR3 is CASSLGTGFPYEQYV. In nucleotides, the CDR3 is TGTGCCAGCAGCTTAGGGACAGGCTTTCCCTACGAGCAGTACGTC.